The T cell receptor beta chain under discussion was sequenced for a study of blood T cell repertoires in COVID-19. Study summary: COVID-19 samples collected from the United States, Italy and Spain covered acute and convalescent phases. In each case, the material was cDNA or gDNA derived from T cells, B-cell-depleted T cells, or PBMCs.

As processed by the authors: Counts of nucleated cells, estimated from reference gene primer amplification, were obtained. Some clones are missing from TCRdb's copy, which holds only in-frame ones; the method was immunoSEQ multiplex PCR. For V, J and clone size, that table is used; D and trimming come from the DNA. Of around 130,000 clones listed, about four fifths are singletons. The CDR3 spans 16 residues. Trimming cost V 1 base and J 0 bases, with 7 bases left between them. The germline CDR1 and CDR2 sequences are LGHNA and YNFKEQ. Sample: peripheral blood. The chain joins TRBV4-2 to TRBJ2-6, with no clear D. The clonotype originates from a human donor in a cohort sampled during active COVID-19. The CDR3 region is CASSQVGASGANVLTF. Here the CDR3 DNA reads TGTGCCAGCAGCCAAGTAGGAGCCTCTGGGGCCAACGTCCTGACTTTC.